The text below deals with one T cell receptor beta chain. This clonotype was detected a few times. No antigen is known for it. Base qualities are not at hand, and no much larger clone is one base apart. Preparation of the library involved PCR. TCR sequencing of DNA from cultured CD4+ T cells used the Oncomine TCR Beta short-read assay at the Johns Hopkins FTIC core. Genomic DNA was extracted from the cultured CD4+ T cells with the QIAamp micro DNA kit. Oncomine TCR Beta libraries from cultured CD4+ T cells were pooled using unique dual indexes and sequenced on an Illumina iSeq 100. In the original analysis: Non-productive sequences were removed, and CDR3s that did not start with C, did not end with F or W, or were shorter than 7 amino acids were discarded. Antigen-specific clonotypes were identified using the MANAFEST web application through comparison of peptide-stimulated wells with reference and other culture wells. To be called positive, a clone needed an FDR below 0.05, an odds ratio above 5, and a productive frequency above 0.1% in at least two of three replicate wells. Clonotypes that were significantly expanded in both SARS-CoV-2 spike wells and at least one common cold coronavirus spike condition were defined as cross-reactive. Similarity between CDR3 sequences was evaluated in R version 3.6.1 using Levenshtein distances (stringdist) and unrooted phylogenetic trees (ape). Starting from the raw public reads, TCRdb applied fastp trimming at Q25, assembled clones with MiXCR and retained in-frame beta chains. Every distinct CDR3 protein forms one entry, paired with its most common genes and DNA. TCRdb, rather than the study authors, made the V and J calls. Across this sample there are 9,500 to 15,000 distinct CDR3 sequences, with 20% seen only once. Of the sample, roughly 12% is held by the ten largest clones.

The sample originates from a study of vaccination and CD4 T cells after COVID-19 (dated by TCRdb to 2021 to 2024). Describing the broader study: Six males and four females were included in the convalescent cohort, with two Hispanic individuals, seven Caucasians, two Asians and one multiracial person represented. Two doses of either the Pfizer-BioNTech BNT162b2 vaccine (n=8) or the Moderna mRNA-1273 vaccine (n=2) were administered to participants. Post-COVID blood samples were collected from convalescent patients a median of around 100 days after diagnosis, with a range of roughly 30 to 170 days. The time from the second vaccine dose to post-vaccine blood sampling had a median of roughly 70 days and ranged from about 14 to 241 days. For stimulating the cultures, overlapping spike peptide pools were used, derived from SARS-CoV-2 as well as from the common cold coronaviruses HCoV-NL63, HCoV-OC43 and HCoV-229E. As controls, cultures received a CEFX viral epitope pool (the positive control), an HIV-1 Nef peptide pool (the negative control), or no peptide at all. In 10 COVID-19 convalescent patients and a handful of infection-naive healthy vaccine recipients, researchers compared the spike-specific CD4+ TCR repertoire from before mRNA vaccination with the repertoire from after. Findings and caveats that apply to the study as a whole: Although the median number of SARS-CoV-2-reactive clonotypes went up from 20 to 25 after infection to some 37 after vaccination, the increase was not significant. Of the vaccine-specific clones in convalescent patients, 304 of 307, or nearly all, reacted only to SARS-CoV-2 spike and did not cross-react with common cold coronaviruses. Relatively few convalescent patients were included in the study, and early timepoints after natural infection were not analyzed. Among convalescent patients, a median roughly 90% of the SARS-CoV-2-reactive clones seen after vaccination appeared only after vaccination, which suggests priming specific to the vaccine.

The treatment or condition label for this specimen denotes: roughly 11-day PBMC culture with coronavirus spike peptide pools or control peptides (ViraFEST assay). The ViraFEST assay was used in the study, in which antigen-specific T cells were expanded with peptide pools and expanded clonotypes were subsequently identified by TCR sequencing. Negative nucleocapsid antibody tests taken both before and after vaccination confirmed that the healthy vaccine recipients had no prior SARS-CoV-2 infection. Some 2 million PBMCs per well were cultured in IMDM with roughly 5% human AB serum and approximately 10 IU/ml IL-2, plus 10 ug/ml peptide pools. On days 3 and 7, half of the culture medium was replaced with fresh IL-2-containing medium. After approximately eleven days of culture, CD4+ T cells were isolated by negative selection using the EasySep CD4+ T cell isolation kit. Ficoll-Paque Plus gradient centrifugation was used to isolate PBMCs from whole blood, and the isolated PBMCs were then either used fresh or cryopreserved at -140C. Culture conditions were generally each tested in triplicate wells.

The germline V and J ends show losses of 7 bases and 3 bases respectively, and no gene match explains 8 bases of the junction. CDR1 is given as MNHNS and CDR2 as SASEGT, both from the germline V gene. There are 14 amino acids in the CDR3, from cysteine to phenylalanine inclusive. The entry retains the CDR3 DNA only, 42 bases that are in frame from base 1. Sequencing was performed on CD4+ T cells from blood, cultured in vitro, taken before SARS-CoV-2 vaccination. Recombination joined TRBV6-1 with TRBJ2-7; TRBD1 agrees with 8 junctional bases. The receptor was derived from a human donor who received a COVID-19 vaccine. In nucleotide form, the sequence is TGTGCCAGCACTAGGACAGGGTCCTTCTACGAGCAGTACTTC. It encodes CASTRTGSFYEQYF.